The 11 T cell receptor beta chains given below trace back to one sample, sequenced in a study of blood T cell repertoires in COVID-19. Produced via immunoSEQ multiplex PCR; TCRdb's table is partial and in-frame only. The table has about 140,000 clones, roughly 89% seen once. Material for sequencing was peripheral blood. The receptors come from a man aged 30 to 39 with COVID-19, enrolled during active disease.

This rearrangement joins TRBV11-2 to TRBJ1-1, with 8 nucleotides matching TRBD1. CDR3 length equals 15 residues. The V and J ends lost 4 bases and 3 bases, in that order; junction bases with no gene match: 7. CDR1 and CDR2 from the germline V gene are SGHAT and FQNNGV. The CDR3 DNA follows: TGTGCCAGCAGCTCTGGACAGGGAAGTGACACTGAAGCTTTCTTT. This translates into CASSSGQGSDTEAFF.

The rearrangement joins TRBV7-2 to TRBJ2-3; 12 positions agree with TRBD2. The CDR3 sequence is 17 residues long. Per germline, CDR1 SGHTA and CDR2 FQGNSA. With 4 bases clipped from V and 3 bases from J, the junction kept 8 bases outside the gene matches. CDR3 DNA: TGTGCCAGCAGCTCGGGACTAGCGGGCCTTGGTACAGATACGCAGTATTTT. Its protein product is CASSSGLAGLGTDTQYF. The entire variable domain, with the rest obtained from reference TRBV7-2 and TRBJ2-3, is as follows: GAGVSQSPSNKVTEKGKDVELRCDPISGHTALYWYRQSLGQGLEFLIYFQGNSAPDKSGLPSDRFSAERTGGSVSTLTIQRTQQEDSAVYLCASSSGLAGLGTDTQYFGPGTRLTVL.

The chain uses TRBV5-4 and TRBJ1-2; 7 bases map to TRBD1. Germline trimming cut 1 base from V and 0 bases from J; bases unmatched to any gene: 6. The CDR3 has 16 residues. The V gene's germline CDR1 is SGHNT and CDR2 YYREEE (reference sequence). The CDR3 sequence is CASSLYSGTANYGYTF. For the CDR3, the DNA is TGTGCCAGCAGCTTGTACTCCGGGACAGCTAACTATGGCTACACCTTC.

The genes are TRBV19 and TRBJ2-7; TRBD2 aligns across 12 bases. The CDR3 is 14 amino acids. CDR1 and CDR2 (germline): LNHDA, SQIVND (reference sequence). With 4 bases clipped from V and 2 bases from J, the junction kept 0 bases outside the gene matches. The CDR3 DNA reads TGTGCCAGTAGTAGGACTAGCGGGACCTACGAGCAGTACTTC. Amino acids: CASSRTSGTYEQYF. The variable domain in full, completed from reference TRBV19 and TRBJ2-7, reads DGGITQSPKYLFRKEGQNVTLSCEQNLNHDAMYWYRQDPGQGLRLIYYSQIVNDFQKGDIAEGYSVSREKKESFPLTVTSAQKNPTAFYLCASSRTSGTYEQYFGPGTRLTVT.

V usage is TRBV21-1 and J usage is TRBJ2-3; the table's D call TRBD2 went unverified against the DNA. TRBV21-1 represents a pseudogene. The CDR3 is made up of 12 amino acids. CDR3 sequence (DNA): TGTGCCAGCAGCAAAGATGGCGGGAGTGGAGATTTT. Amino acids: CASSKDGGSGDF.

The CDR3 loop reads CASSFSKLEAFF. As DNA, the CDR3 is TGTGCCAGCAGTTTCTCGAAGCTTGAAGCTTTCTTT. The V call is TRBV28, the J call TRBJ1-1; no definite D call. Germline CDR1 MDHEN, CDR2 SYDVKM. V was trimmed by 3 bases and J by 7 bases, leaving 9 bases between them. This CDR3 contains 12 residues.

This clone was counted once. The chain couples TRBV7-2 to TRBJ2-5; 7 nucleotides match TRBD1. The CDR3 has 15 amino acids. The J segment lost 2 bases and the V segment lost 3 bases, leaving 6 bases of the junction unmatched. Looked up from germline, CDR1 is SGHTA and CDR2 is FQGNSA. The CDR3 DNA reads as TGTGCCAGCAGCTTTCCGGGACAGTCGCAAGAGACCCAGTACTTC. This gives the protein CASSFPGQSQETQYF.

The rearrangement links TRBV2 to TRBJ2-7; 7 nucleotides line up with TRBD1. This CDR3 has 13 residues. The ends lost 11 bases at V and 2 bases at J; junction bases unmatched: 9. Per germline, CDR1 SNHLY and CDR2 FYNNEI. The DNA of the CDR3 is TGTGCCGGGGGTGGGCAGGGGGCCTACGAGCAGTACTTC. Translating it yields CAGGGQGAYEQYF.

This chain connects TRBV7-8 to TRBJ1-1; D is perhaps TRBD1 (5 bases). V shed 5 bases and J shed 5 bases, with 21 bases lying between them. CDR1 is SGHVS and CDR2 is FQNEAQ in the germline V gene. The CDR3 is 16 amino acids. CDR3 bases: TGTGCCAGCAGCCAGCCTTTGAGCAGGGATAAGACTGAAGCTTTCTTT. Protein product: CASSQPLSRDKTEAFF.

This clone was seen a handful of times. This rearrangement joins TRBV11-2 to TRBJ1-5, with D perhaps matching TRBD1 (5 bases). Germline V gene lookup returns CDR1 SGHAT and CDR2 FQNNGV. Deletions cut 8 bases from V and 6 bases from J, with 11 bases between. The CDR3 consists of 12 residues. The CDR3: CASGAPGQPQHF. CDR3 bases: TGTGCCAGCGGGGCCCCAGGTCAGCCCCAGCATTTT.

The V and J genes are TRBV11-1 and TRBJ2-7; 8 positions match TRBD1. The CDR3 is made up of 16 amino acids. V shed 5 bases and J 5 bases; nucleotides not matched to a gene: 14. CDR1 is SGHAT and CDR2 is FQDESV in the germline V gene (reference sequence). DNA of the CDR3: TGTGCCAGCAGCACCCGCAGGGGGCCACCGGGGGACGAGCAGTACTTC. Its translation: CASSTRRGPPGDEQYF.